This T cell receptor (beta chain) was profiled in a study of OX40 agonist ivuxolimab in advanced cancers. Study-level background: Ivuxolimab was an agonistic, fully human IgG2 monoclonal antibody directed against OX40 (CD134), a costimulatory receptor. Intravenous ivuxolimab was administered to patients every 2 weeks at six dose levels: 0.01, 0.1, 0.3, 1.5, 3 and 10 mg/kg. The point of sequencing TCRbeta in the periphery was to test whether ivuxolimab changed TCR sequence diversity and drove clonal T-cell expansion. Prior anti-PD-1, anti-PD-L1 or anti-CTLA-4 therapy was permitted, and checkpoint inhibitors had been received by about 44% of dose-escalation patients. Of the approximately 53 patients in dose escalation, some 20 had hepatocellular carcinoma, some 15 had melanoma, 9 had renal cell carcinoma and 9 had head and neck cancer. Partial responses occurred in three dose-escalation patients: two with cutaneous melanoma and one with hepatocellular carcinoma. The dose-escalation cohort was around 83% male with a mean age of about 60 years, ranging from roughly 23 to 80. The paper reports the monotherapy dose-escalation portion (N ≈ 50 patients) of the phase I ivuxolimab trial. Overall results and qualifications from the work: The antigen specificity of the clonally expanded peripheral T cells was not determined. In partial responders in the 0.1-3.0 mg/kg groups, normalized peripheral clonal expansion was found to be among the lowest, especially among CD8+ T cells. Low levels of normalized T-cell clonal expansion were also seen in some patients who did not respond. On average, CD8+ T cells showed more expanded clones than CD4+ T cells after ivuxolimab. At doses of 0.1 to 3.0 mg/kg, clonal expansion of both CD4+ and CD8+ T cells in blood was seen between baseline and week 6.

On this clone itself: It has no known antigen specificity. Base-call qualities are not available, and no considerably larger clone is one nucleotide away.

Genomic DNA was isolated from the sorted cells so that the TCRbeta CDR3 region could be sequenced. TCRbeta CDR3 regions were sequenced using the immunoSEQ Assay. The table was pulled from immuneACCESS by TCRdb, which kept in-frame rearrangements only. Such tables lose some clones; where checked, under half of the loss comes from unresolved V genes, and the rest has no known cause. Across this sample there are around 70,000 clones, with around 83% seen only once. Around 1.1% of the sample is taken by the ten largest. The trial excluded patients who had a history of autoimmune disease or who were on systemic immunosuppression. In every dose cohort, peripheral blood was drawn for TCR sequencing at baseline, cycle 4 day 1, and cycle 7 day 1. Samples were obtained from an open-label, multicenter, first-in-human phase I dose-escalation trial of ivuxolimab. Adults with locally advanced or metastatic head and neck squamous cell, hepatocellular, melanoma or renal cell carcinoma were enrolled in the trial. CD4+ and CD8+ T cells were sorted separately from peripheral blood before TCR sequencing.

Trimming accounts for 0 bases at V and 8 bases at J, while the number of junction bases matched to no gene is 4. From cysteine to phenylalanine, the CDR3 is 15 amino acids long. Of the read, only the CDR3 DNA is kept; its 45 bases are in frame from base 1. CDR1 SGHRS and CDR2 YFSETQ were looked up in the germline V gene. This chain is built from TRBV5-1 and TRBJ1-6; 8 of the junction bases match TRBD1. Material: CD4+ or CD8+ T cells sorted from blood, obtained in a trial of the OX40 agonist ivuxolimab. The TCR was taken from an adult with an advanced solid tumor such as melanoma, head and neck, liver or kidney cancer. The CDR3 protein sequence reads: CASSLAAGGDSPLHF. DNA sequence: TGCGCCAGCAGCTTGGCCGCAGGGGGCGATTCACCCCTCCACTTT.